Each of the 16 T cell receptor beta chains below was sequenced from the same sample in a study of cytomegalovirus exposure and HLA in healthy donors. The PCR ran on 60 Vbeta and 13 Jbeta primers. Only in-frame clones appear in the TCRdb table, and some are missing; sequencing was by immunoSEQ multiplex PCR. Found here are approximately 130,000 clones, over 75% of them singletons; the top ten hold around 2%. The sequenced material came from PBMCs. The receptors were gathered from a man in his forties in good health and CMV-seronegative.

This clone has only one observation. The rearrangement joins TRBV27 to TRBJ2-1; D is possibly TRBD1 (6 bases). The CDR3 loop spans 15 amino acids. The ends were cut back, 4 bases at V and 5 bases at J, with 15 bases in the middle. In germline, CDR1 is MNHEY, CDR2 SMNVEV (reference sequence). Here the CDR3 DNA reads TGTGCCAGCAGTTGGTCGACAGGCGCTAACAATGAGCAGTTCTTC. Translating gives CASSWSTGANNEQFF.

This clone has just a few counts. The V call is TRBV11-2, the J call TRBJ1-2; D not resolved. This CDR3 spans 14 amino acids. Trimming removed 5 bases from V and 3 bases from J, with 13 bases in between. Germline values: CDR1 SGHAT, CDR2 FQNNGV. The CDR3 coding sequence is TGTGCCAGCAGCCCAGATCCCCGTTACTATGGCTACACCTTC. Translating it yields CASSPDPRYYGYTF.

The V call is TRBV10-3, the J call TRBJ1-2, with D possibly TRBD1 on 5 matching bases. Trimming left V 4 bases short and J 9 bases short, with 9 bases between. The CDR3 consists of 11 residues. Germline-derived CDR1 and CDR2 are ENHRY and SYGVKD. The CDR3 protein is CAISGQSRYTF. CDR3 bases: TGTGCCATCAGTGGACAGTCTCGCTACACCTTC.

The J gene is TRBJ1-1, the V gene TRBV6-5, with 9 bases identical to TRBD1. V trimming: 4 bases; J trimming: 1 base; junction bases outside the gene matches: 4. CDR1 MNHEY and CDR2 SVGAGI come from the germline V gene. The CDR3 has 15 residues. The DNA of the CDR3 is TGTGCCAGCAGTTCACAGGGGGCTCAGAACACTGAAGCTTTCTTT. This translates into CASSSQGAQNTEAFF.

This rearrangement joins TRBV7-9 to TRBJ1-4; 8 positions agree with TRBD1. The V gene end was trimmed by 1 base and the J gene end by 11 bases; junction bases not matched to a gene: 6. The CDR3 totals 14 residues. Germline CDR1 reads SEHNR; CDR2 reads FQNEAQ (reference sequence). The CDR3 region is CASSLGTGSQKLFF. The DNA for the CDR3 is TGTGCCAGCAGCTTAGGGACAGGGTCGCAGAAACTGTTTTTT.

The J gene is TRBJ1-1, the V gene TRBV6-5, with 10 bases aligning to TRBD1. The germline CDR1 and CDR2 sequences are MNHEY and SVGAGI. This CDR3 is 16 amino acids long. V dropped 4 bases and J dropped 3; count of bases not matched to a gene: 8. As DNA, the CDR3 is TGTGCCAGCAGTTCTCCGTCGACAGGGGGCCACACTGAAGCTTTCTTT. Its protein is CASSSPSTGGHTEAFF.

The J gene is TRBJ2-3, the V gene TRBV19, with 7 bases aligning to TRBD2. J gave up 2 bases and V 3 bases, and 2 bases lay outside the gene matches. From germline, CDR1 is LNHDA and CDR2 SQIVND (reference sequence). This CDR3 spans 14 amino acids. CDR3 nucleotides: TGTGCCAGTAGTATCGGGGGGTACACAGATACGCAGTATTTT. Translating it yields CASSIGGYTDTQYF.

The CDR3 here is CASSLVAGAAEKLFF. The DNA of the CDR3 is TGTGCCAGCAGCTTAGTTGCCGGCGCGGCAGAAAAACTGTTTTTT. The J gene is TRBJ1-4, the V gene TRBV7-2, with D unresolved. Germline values: CDR1 SGHTA, CDR2 FQGNSA. V lost 1 base to trimming and J lost 8 bases, with 14 bases between them. The CDR3 has 15 amino acids.

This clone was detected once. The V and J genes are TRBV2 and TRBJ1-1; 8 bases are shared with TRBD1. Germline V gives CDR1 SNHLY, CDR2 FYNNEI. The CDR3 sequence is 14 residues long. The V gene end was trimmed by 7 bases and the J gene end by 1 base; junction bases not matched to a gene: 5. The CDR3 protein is CASNTGTGNTEAFF. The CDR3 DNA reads TGTGCCAGCAACACCGGGACAGGGAACACTGAAGCTTTCTTT.

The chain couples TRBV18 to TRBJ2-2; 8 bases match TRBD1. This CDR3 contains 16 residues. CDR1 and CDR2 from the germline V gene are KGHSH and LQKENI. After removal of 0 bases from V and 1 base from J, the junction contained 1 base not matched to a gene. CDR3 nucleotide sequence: TGTGCCAGCTCACCACCGACAGGGGAGAACACCGGGGAGCTGTTTTTT. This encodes CASSPPTGENTGELFF.

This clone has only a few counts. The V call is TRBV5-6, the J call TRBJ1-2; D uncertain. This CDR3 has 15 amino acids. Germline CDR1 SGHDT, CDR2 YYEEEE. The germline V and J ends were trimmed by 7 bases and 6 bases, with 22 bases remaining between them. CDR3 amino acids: CASGRRVSIGHGYTF. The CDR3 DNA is TGTGCCAGCGGTCGGAGGGTTTCAATTGGGCATGGCTACACCTTC.

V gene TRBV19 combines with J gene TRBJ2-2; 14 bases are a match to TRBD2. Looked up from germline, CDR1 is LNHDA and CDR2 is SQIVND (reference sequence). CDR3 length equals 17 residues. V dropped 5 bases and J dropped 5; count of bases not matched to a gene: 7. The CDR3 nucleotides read TGTGCCAGTAGTGGCTGGACTAGCGGGGGGTTAACCGGGGAGCTGTTTTTT. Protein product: CASSGWTSGGLTGELFF.

The CDR3 here is CASSQAQGFSQPQHF. DNA of the CDR3: TGCGCCAGCAGCCAAGCACAGGGGTTCTCTCAGCCCCAGCATTTT. The chain employs TRBV4-3 and TRBJ1-5, with 7 bases fitting TRBD1. Unmatched junction bases numbered 6, after V lost 1 base and J lost 6 bases. From germline, CDR1 is LGHNA and CDR2 YSLEER. This CDR3 comprises 15 residues.

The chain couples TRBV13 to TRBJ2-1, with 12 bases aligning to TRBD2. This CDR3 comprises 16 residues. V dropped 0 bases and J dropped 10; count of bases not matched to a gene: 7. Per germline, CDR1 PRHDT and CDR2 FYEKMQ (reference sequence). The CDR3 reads CASSLGGLAGLYEQFF. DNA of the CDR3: TGTGCCAGCAGCTTAGGCGGACTAGCGGGATTGTACGAGCAGTTCTTC.

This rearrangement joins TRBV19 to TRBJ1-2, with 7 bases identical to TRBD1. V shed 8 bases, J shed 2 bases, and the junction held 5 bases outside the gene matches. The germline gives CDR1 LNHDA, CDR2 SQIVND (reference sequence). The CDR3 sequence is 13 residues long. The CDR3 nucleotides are TGTGCCAGTTTTACAGGGGCGAACTATGGCTACACCTTC. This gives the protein CASFTGANYGYTF.

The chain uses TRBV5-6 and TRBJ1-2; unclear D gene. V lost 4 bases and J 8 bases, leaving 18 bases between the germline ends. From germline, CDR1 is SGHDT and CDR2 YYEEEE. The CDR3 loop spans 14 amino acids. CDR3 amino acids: CASSPGHGTGGYTF. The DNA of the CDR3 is TGTGCCAGCAGCCCTGGGCATGGAACTGGCGGCTACACCTTC.